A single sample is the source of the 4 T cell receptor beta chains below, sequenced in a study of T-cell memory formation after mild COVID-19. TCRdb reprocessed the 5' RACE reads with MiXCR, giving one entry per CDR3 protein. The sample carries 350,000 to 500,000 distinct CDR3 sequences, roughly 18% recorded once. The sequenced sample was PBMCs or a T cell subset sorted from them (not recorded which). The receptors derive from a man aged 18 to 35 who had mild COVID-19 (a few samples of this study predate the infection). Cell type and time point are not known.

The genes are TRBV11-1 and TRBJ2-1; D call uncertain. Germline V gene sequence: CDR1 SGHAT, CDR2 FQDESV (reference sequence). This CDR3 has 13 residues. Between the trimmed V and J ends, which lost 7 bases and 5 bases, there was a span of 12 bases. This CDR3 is CASTSLRDNEQFF. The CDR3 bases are TGTGCCAGCACCTCTCTAAGAGACAATGAGCAGTTCTTC. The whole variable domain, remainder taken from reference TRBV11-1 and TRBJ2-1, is EAEVAQSPRYKITEKSQAVAFWCDPISGHATLYWYRQILGQGPELLVQFQDESVVDDSQLPKDRFSAERLKGVDSTLKIQPAELGDSAMYLCASTSLRDNEQFFGPGTRLTVL.

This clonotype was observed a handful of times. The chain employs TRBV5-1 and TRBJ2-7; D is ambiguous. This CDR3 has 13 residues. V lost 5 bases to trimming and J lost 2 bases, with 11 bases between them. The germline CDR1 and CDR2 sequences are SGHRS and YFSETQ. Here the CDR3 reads CASRELGAYEQYF. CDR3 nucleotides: TGCGCCAGCAGGGAGTTAGGAGCCTACGAGCAGTACTTC.

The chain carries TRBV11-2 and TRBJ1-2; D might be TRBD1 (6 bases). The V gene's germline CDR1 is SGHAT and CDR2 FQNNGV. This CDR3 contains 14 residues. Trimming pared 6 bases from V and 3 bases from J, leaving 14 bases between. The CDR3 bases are TGTGCCAGCAGTCCCCGGAGGGGGGACTATGGCTACACCTTC. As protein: CASSPRRGDYGYTF.

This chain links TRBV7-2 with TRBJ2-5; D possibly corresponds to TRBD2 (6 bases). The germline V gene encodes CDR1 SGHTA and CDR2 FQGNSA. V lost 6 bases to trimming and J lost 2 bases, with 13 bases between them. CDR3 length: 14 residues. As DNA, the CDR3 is TGTGCCAGCAGTTTGTTAGCGGCGCAAGAGACCCAGTACTTC. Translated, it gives CASSLLAAQETQYF.